Below are 14 T cell receptor beta chains sequenced from a single sample in a study of blood T cell repertoires in COVID-19. Data came from immunoSEQ multiplex PCR; TCRdb stores just in-frame clones and leaves some out. The sample yields fewer than 200,000 clones, 80% to 90% seen once. The sample consisted of peripheral blood. The receptors originated from a man in his forties or fifties with active or convalescent COVID-19.

The gene calls are TRBV27 and TRBJ2-3; tentative D call: TRBD2 (5 bases). The V end was cut by 2 bases, the J end by 2 bases, with 11 bases between. CDR1 is MNHEY, CDR2 SMNVEV, per germline (reference sequence). This CDR3 region has 15 residues. CDR3 DNA: TGTGCCAGCAGTTTAATCCCGCGGGCCACAGATACGCAGTATTTT. It is translated as CASSLIPRATDTQYF.

CDR3 nucleotides: TGTGCCAGCAGCTTAGCCCCGACAGTTCAGCCCCAGCATTTT. It encodes CASSLAPTVQPQHF. The V call is TRBV7-2, the J call TRBJ1-5, with D perhaps TRBD1 (5 bases). Trimming removed 0 bases from V and 6 bases from J, with 9 bases in between. This CDR3 is 14 amino acids long. Per the germline V gene, CDR1 is SGHTA and CDR2 is FQGNSA.

This chain uses TRBV28 with TRBJ2-5, with a tentative D call TRBD2 (5 bases). The germline V gene encodes CDR1 MDHEN and CDR2 SYDVKM. This CDR3 has 14 amino acids. Trimming took 1 base from V and 5 from J, leaving 11 bases between them. In DNA, the CDR3 is TGTGCCAGCAGTTTATCCGGGATTGTGGAGACCCAGTACTTC. Translating it yields CASSLSGIVETQYF.

This chain uses TRBV10-3 with TRBJ2-1; D possibly corresponds to TRBD1 (5 bases). V was shortened by 6 bases and J by 6 bases, with 15 bases between the two germline ends. Germline V gives CDR1 ENHRY, CDR2 SYGVKD. The CDR3 loop spans 14 amino acids. The CDR3 DNA reads TGTGCCATCAGAACGCAGGGTCCCCTCAATGAGCAGTTCTTC. Its translation is CAIRTQGPLNEQFF.

The chain combines TRBV7-9 with TRBJ1-2; D is unresolved. Germline CDR1 is SEHNR and CDR2 is FQNEAQ (reference sequence). This CDR3 is 13 amino acids long. V was pared by 1 base and J by 5 bases, with 8 bases between. DNA of the CDR3: TGTGCCAGCAGCTTAGGGACTCAATATGGCTACACCTTC. It translates to CASSLGTQYGYTF. Complete variable domain (other parts from reference TRBV7-9 and TRBJ1-2): DTGVSQNPRHKITKRGQNVTFRCDPISEHNRLYWYRQTLGQGPEFLTYFQNEAQLEKSRLLSDRFSAERPKGSFSTLEIQRTEQGDSAMYLCASSLGTQYGYTFGSGTRLTVV.

V gene TRBV4-2 combines with J gene TRBJ1-6; TRBD1 agrees at 7 bases. Germline V gives CDR1 LGHNA, CDR2 YNFKEQ. V shed 3 bases, J shed 9 bases, and the junction held 11 bases outside the gene matches. The CDR3 runs to 16 residues. The CDR3 reads CASSHPLTGPGSPLHF. The CDR3 DNA sequence: TGTGCCAGCAGCCATCCATTGACAGGGCCGGGTTCACCCCTCCACTTT.

The chain recombines TRBV7-6 with TRBJ1-4, with 8 positions matching TRBD1. The germline V gene encodes CDR1 SGHVS and CDR2 FNYEAQ. The CDR3 extends over 15 amino acids. The J segment lost 7 bases and the V segment lost 5 bases, leaving 9 bases of the junction unmatched. CDR3 sequence (DNA): TGTGCCAGCAGCCCGAGGGACAGGTCGGTTGAAAAACTGTTTTTT. Protein: CASSPRDRSVEKLFF.

This chain links TRBV13 with TRBJ2-1; 9 nucleotides match TRBD1. This CDR3 contains 16 residues. The germline V gene encodes CDR1 PRHDT and CDR2 FYEKMQ (reference sequence). Trimming cost V 3 bases and J 3 bases; bases outside gene matches: 6. The CDR3 region is CASSFSTGGLYNEQFF. The CDR3 bases are TGTGCCAGCAGCTTTAGTACAGGGGGCCTCTACAATGAGCAGTTCTTC.

This sequence joins TRBV5-1 and TRBJ2-3; TRBD2 is a possible D gene (6 bases). The CDR3 is 13 amino acids. Germline CDR1 and CDR2: SGHRS and YFSETQ. V was shortened by 4 bases and J by 4 bases, with 10 bases between the two germline ends. In nucleotides, the CDR3 is TGCGCCAGCAGCGTGGGGGAGGCAGATACGCAGTATTTT. Its translation: CASSVGEADTQYF.

This chain joins TRBV14 and TRBJ2-7, with unresolved D. CDR3 length: 13 residues. Deletions cut 4 bases from V and 4 bases from J, with 11 bases between. Germline V gene sequence: CDR1 SGHDN, CDR2 FVKESK. CDR3 in amino acids: CASSPKNLYEQYF. The CDR3, as DNA: TGTGCCAGCAGCCCCAAAAACCTATACGAGCAGTACTTC.

The chain is built from TRBV5-6 and TRBJ2-7, with 9 nucleotides matching TRBD2. The CDR3 consists of 16 residues. Germline CDR1 reads SGHDT; CDR2 reads YYEEEE. Trimming cost V 1 base and J 10 bases; bases outside gene matches: 15. CDR3 nucleotides: TGTGCCAGCAGCTTGTATTCCGGGACTAGCTTAGCCAATCAGTACTTC. This sequence encodes CASSLYSGTSLANQYF.

This clone was recorded only once. The chain couples TRBV18 to TRBJ1-2; TRBD1 agrees at 9 bases. Germline V gives CDR1 KGHSH, CDR2 LQKENI. The CDR3 loop spans 14 amino acids. With V trimmed by 5 bases and J by 4 bases, 5 bases remained unmatched. This CDR3 reads CASSKGTGLYGYTF. The CDR3 DNA reads TGTGCCAGCTCAAAGGGGACAGGGCTCTATGGCTACACCTTC. Using reference TRBV18 and TRBJ1-2 for the parts outside the CDR3, the full variable domain is NAGVMQNPRHLVRRRGQEARLRCSPMKGHSHVYWYRQLPEEGLKFMVYLQKENIIDESGMPKERFSAEFPKEGPSILRIQQVVRGDSAAYFCASSKGTGLYGYTFGSGTRLTVV.

V usage is TRBV5-1 and J usage is TRBJ2-5, with TRBD1 matching 9 bases. V lost 3 bases and J lost 5; bases outside the gene matches: 2. The V gene's germline CDR1 is SGHRS and CDR2 YFSETQ. This CDR3 spans 13 amino acids. The CDR3 is CASSWDRDETQYF. Here the CDR3 DNA reads TGCGCCAGCAGCTGGGACAGGGACGAGACCCAGTACTTC.

The chain couples TRBV5-5 to TRBJ2-1; TRBD1 might be the D (5 bases). CDR1 is SGHKS, CDR2 YYEKEE, per germline (reference sequence). This CDR3 is 13 amino acids long. V gave up 2 bases and J gave up 13 bases, with 16 bases separating them. CDR3 loop: CASSLSDKADQFF. As DNA, the CDR3 is TGTGCCAGCAGCTTATCGGACAAGGCGGACCAGTTCTTC.